The 18 T cell receptor beta chains below all came from one sample that was sequenced in a study of radiation and T cells in renal cell carcinoma. Time point meaning: baseline pretreatment blood. Indicated treatment: 15 Gy SBRT to primary tumor, nephrectomy 4 weeks later. Produced via immunoSEQ multiplex PCR; TCRdb's table is partial and in-frame only. The sample includes 100,000 to 150,000 clones, roughly 80% of them seen just once. This specimen consisted of blood, obtained from a patient whose treatment included radiotherapy and nephrectomy. The source is a woman between 55 and 75 years old with renal cell carcinoma.

V and J are TRBV19 and TRBJ2-3; D is unresolved. This CDR3 has 15 residues. V lost 0 bases and J 2 bases, leaving 9 bases between the germline ends. Looked up from germline, CDR1 is LNHDA and CDR2 is SQIVND (reference sequence). The CDR3 bases are TGTGCCAGTAGTATAGATGAAGGCCCCACAGATACGCAGTATTTT. Translated, it gives CASSIDEGPTDTQYF.

The rearrangement joins TRBV5-8 to TRBJ2-4, with D perhaps matching TRBD2 (5 bases). Germline CDR1 SGHTS, CDR2 YDEGEE. V was cut by 2 bases and J by 2 bases, with 20 bases left in between. The CDR3 loop spans 18 amino acids. The CDR3 here is CASSLFMGVQKTKNIQYF. CDR3 in DNA: TGTGCCAGCAGCTTATTTATGGGAGTACAGAAGACCAAAAACATTCAGTACTTC.

Written as DNA, the CDR3 is TGTGCCAGCAGCTTGACAGGGACATACACAGATACGCAGTATTTT. It yields the protein CASSLTGTYTDTQYF. The J gene is TRBJ2-3, the V gene TRBV5-4; D might be TRBD1 (6 bases). This CDR3 is 15 amino acids long. Per the germline V gene, CDR1 is SGHNT and CDR2 is YYREEE (reference sequence). V lost 1 base, J lost 2 bases, and 11 bases lay in between.

This sequence joins TRBV13 and TRBJ2-7; either TRBD1 or TRBD2 may fit D (6 bases each). V lost 1 base and J 6 bases, leaving 13 bases between the germline ends. The length of the CDR3 is 14 residues. Germline V gene sequence: CDR1 PRHDT, CDR2 FYEKMQ (reference sequence). The CDR3 DNA is TGTGCCAGCAGCTTAGAGGGGGGAGGCGGCGAGCAGTACTTC. It encodes CASSLEGGGGEQYF. Looking up the rest from reference TRBV13 and TRBJ2-7 gives the full variable domain: AAGVIQSPRHLIKEKRETATLKCYPIPRHDTVYWYQQGPGQDPQFLISFYEKMQSDKGSIPDRFSAQQFSDYHSELNMSSLELGDSALYFCASSLEGGGGEQYFGPGTRLTVT.

This chain uses TRBV6-5 with TRBJ1-1; tentatively, D is TRBD1 (6 bases). The V gene's germline CDR1 is MNHEY and CDR2 SVGAGI. The length of the CDR3 is 14 residues. V was trimmed by 4 bases and J by 2 bases, leaving 11 bases between them. CDR3 in DNA: TGTGCCAGCAGTTCTGGACAGCTCAACACTGAAGCTTTCTTT. Translation gives CASSSGQLNTEAFF.

The V call is TRBV19, the J call TRBJ2-7; D unclear. The germline gives CDR1 LNHDA, CDR2 SQIVND (reference sequence). Trimming stripped 4 bases from V and 0 bases from J, with 7 bases between. The CDR3 contains 13 residues. CDR3 coding DNA: TGTGCCAGTAGTAGAGACACCTCCTACGAGCAGTACTTC. Amino acid sequence: CASSRDTSYEQYF.

Concerning this clone: Germline and junction disagree at one end, which may indicate a read error. The rearrangement joins TRBV19 to TRBJ1-2, with 9 bases fitting TRBD1. The CDR3 runs 15 residues. The germline V gene has CDR1 LNHDA and CDR2 SQIVND (reference sequence). CDR3 loop: CAGSAFVGQGFGYTF. The DNA for the CDR3 is TGTGCCGGTAGTGCTTTCGTCGGACAGGGGTTTGGCTACACCTTC.

V usage is TRBV18 and J usage is TRBJ1-4; D gene ambiguous. Deletions cut 3 bases from V and 5 bases from J, with 7 bases between. Germline CDR1 and CDR2: KGHSH and LQKENI. The CDR3 has 13 amino acids. CDR3 coding DNA: TGTGCCAGCTCACCGGAAAGGAATGAAAAACTGTTTTTT. Protein: CASSPERNEKLFF.

The chain couples TRBV19 to TRBJ2-6; D is unclear. Germline CDR1 is LNHDA and CDR2 is SQIVND (reference sequence). There are 17 residues in the CDR3. V gave up 5 bases and J gave up 5 bases, with 19 bases separating them. This CDR3 reads CASSFDPPTVRANVLTF. Written as DNA, the CDR3 is TGTGCCAGTAGTTTCGACCCGCCTACCGTAAGGGCCAACGTCCTGACTTTC.

The chain employs TRBV13 and TRBJ2-5; TRBD1 matches at 7 bases. The end of the DNA is better explained by TRBJ2-7, so the J call may be wrong. The length of the CDR3 is 14 residues. Germline CDR1 and CDR2: PRHDT and FYEKMQ (reference sequence). This CDR3 is CASSLEGADYEQYF. CDR3 sequence (DNA): TGTGCCAGCAGCTTAGAGGGGGCAGACTACGAGCAGTACTTC.

The chain couples TRBV7-9 to TRBJ1-2; 7 positions agree with TRBD1. The CDR3 covers 13 residues. Trimming at V came to 4 bases and at J to 8 bases, leaving 7 bases not matched to a gene. Germline V gives CDR1 SEHNR, CDR2 FQNEAQ (reference sequence). In nucleotides, the CDR3 is TGTGCCAGCAGCTCCCCCCAGGGGGGGGGCTACACCTTC. This encodes CASSSPQGGGYTF.

This clone appeared a single time. The chain joins TRBV11-1 to TRBJ2-6; D is uncertain. Germline V lookup: CDR1 SGHAT, CDR2 FQDESV (reference sequence). The ends were cut back, 0 bases at V and 0 bases at J, with 6 bases in the middle. This CDR3 has 16 amino acids. CDR3 protein: CASSLALASGANVLTF. The CDR3 DNA sequence: TGTGCCAGCAGCTTAGCGCTCGCCTCTGGGGCCAACGTCCTGACTTTC.

This rearrangement joins TRBV4-1 to TRBJ2-3; D might be TRBD1 or TRBD2, each matching 5 bases. The germline CDR1 and CDR2 sequences are MGHRA and YSYEKL. CDR3 length: 18 amino acids. V was clipped by 0 bases and J by 2 bases, with 18 bases between them. The CDR3 loop reads CASSQEQVAGTHTDTQYF. CDR3 DNA sequence: TGCGCCAGCAGCCAAGAACAAGTCGCAGGGACCCACACAGATACGCAGTATTTT.

The chain joins TRBV6-6 to TRBJ1-2; no clear D. CDR3 length: 14 amino acids. Trimming removed 4 bases from V and 0 bases from J, with 9 bases in between. Germline CDR1 and CDR2: MNHNY and SVGAGI (reference sequence). The CDR3, as DNA: TGTGCCAGCAGTTTGGGCGGACCTAACTATGGCTACACCTTC. This codes for CASSLGGPNYGYTF.

The chain's CDR3 is CASSYPGGAQPQHF. The CDR3 DNA is TGTGCCAGCAGTTACCCCGGGGGGGCTCAGCCCCAGCATTTT. The chain uses TRBV6-6 and TRBJ1-5; TRBD1 might be the D (6 bases). Trimming shortened V by 2 bases and J by 6 bases, and 11 bases separated the two germline ends. CDR3 size: 14 residues. CDR1 and CDR2 (germline): MNHNY, SVGAGI (reference sequence).

This chain connects TRBV7-9 to TRBJ2-1, with 9 bases lining up with TRBD2. V lost 5 bases to trimming and J lost 0 bases; unmatched junction nucleotides: 5. Germline loops: CDR1 SEHNR, CDR2 FQNEAQ (reference sequence). This CDR3 region has 16 residues. The CDR3 here is CASSTRLAASYNEQFF. CDR3 sequence (DNA): TGTGCCAGCAGCACCCGACTAGCGGCCTCCTACAATGAGCAGTTCTTC.

The chain links TRBV6-5 to TRBJ1-2; D unclear. V was cut by 7 bases and J by 8 bases, with 17 bases left in between. The CDR3 runs 13 residues. Germline CDR1 MNHEY, CDR2 SVGAGI. In nucleotides, the CDR3 is TGTGCCAGCAAGCCGTCAGGTGCCGAAGGCTACACCTTC. Its protein product is CASKPSGAEGYTF.

The chain joins TRBV6-1 to TRBJ1-1, with TRBD1 matching 11 bases. The CDR3 has 14 residues. CDR1 MNHNS and CDR2 SASEGT come from the germline V gene. V lost 6 bases to trimming and J lost 3 bases; unmatched junction nucleotides: 3. CDR3 amino acids: CASSGQGAYTEAFF. The CDR3 DNA follows: TGTGCCAGCAGCGGACAGGGGGCGTACACTGAAGCTTTCTTT.